This entry lists 9 T cell receptor beta chains sequenced from one sample in a study of CD8 T cells in Susac syndrome (dated by TCRdb to the late 2010s). Libraries came from the immunoSEQ multiplex PCR assay. RNA was extracted using the RNeasy kit, and 0.5 to 1 microgram was reverse transcribed with random hexamers. TCRdb took the public reads, trimmed them with fastp at Q25, ran MiXCR for clone calling and kept in-frame beta chains. CDR3 protein sequences are deduplicated, and each keeps its most common genes and DNA. The sample table contains roughly 220,000 distinct CDR3 sequences; only one count was recorded for about 94% of them. The top ten clones comprise 0.15% of the sample. Sequenced material: CD4+ T cells from PBMCs. The receptors stem from a human donor with Susac syndrome.

This clonotype was observed a single time. The chain combines TRBV5-1 with TRBJ1-2, with D unresolved. The germline V gene encodes CDR1 SGHRS and CDR2 YFSETQ. V was pared by 0 bases and J by 8 bases, with 8 bases between. This CDR3 has 12 residues. The CDR3 bases are TGCGCCAGCAGCTTGGACCCGACGGGCTACACCTTC. It codes for CASSLDPTGYTF.

The J gene is TRBJ1-2, the V gene TRBV4-3, with 12 positions matching TRBD1. Germline CDR1 is LGHNA and CDR2 is YSLEER. This CDR3 is built from 21 residues. Germline trimming cut 0 bases from V and 2 bases from J; bases unmatched to any gene: 16. This CDR3 reads CASSQDLEARDRGRPNYGYTF. The CDR3 DNA reads TGCGCCAGCAGCCAAGACTTGGAAGCCCGGGACAGGGGGCGCCCCAACTATGGCTACACCTTC.

The chain is built from TRBV19 and TRBJ1-5, with D unresolved. The CDR3 is 15 amino acids. The V and J ends lost 7 bases and 2 bases respectively, with 15 bases between them. Germline V CDR1 and CDR2: LNHDA, SQIVND (reference sequence). The CDR3 sequence: CASTGITGGNQPQHF. The CDR3 DNA reads as TGTGCCAGTACTGGGATCACCGGGGGCAATCAGCCCCAGCATTTT.

The chain carries TRBV7-9 and TRBJ2-5, with D hard to call. Trimming cost V 5 bases and J 9 bases, with 13 bases left between them. Germline V gene sequence: CDR1 SEHNR, CDR2 FQNEAQ (reference sequence). The CDR3 extends over 12 amino acids. The CDR3, as DNA: TGTGCCAGCAGCGCCCGGCTCGACTCCCAGTACTTC. This sequence encodes CASSARLDSQYF.

With respect to this clonotype: One end of the junction is discordant with germline, which a read error may explain. This chain uses TRBV5-6 with TRBJ2-1; no reliable D call. The germline gives CDR1 SGHDT, CDR2 YYEEEE. The CDR3 is 12 amino acids. The CDR3 here is CAGSLVGNEQFF. CDR3 in DNA: TGTGCCGGCAGCTTGGTGGGGAATGAGCAGTTCTTC.

This clonotype occurred once. This chain links TRBV20-1 with TRBJ1-6, with D maybe TRBD1 (5 bases). Trimming shortened V by 1 base and J by 0 bases, and 10 bases separated the two germline ends. Germline CDR1 DFQATT, CDR2 SNEGSKA (reference sequence). The CDR3 is made up of 16 amino acids. The CDR3 protein is CSARGEGSSYNSPLHF. Here the CDR3 DNA reads TGCAGTGCTAGAGGCGAGGGGAGCTCCTATAATTCACCCCTCCACTTT.

This clonotype has a single count. V and J are TRBV4-2 and TRBJ1-4, with 9 positions matching TRBD1. The V gene's germline CDR1 is LGHNA and CDR2 YNFKEQ. V was clipped by 4 bases and J by 6 bases; unmatched bases: 6. The CDR3 runs to 15 residues. CDR3 amino acids: CASSLTRDRDEKLFF. CDR3 nucleotide sequence: TGTGCCAGCAGCCTGACCCGGGACAGGGATGAAAAACTGTTTTTT.

The chain has TRBV2 and TRBJ1-5; TRBD1 might be the D (5 bases). Germline V CDR1 and CDR2: SNHLY, FYNNEI. V was clipped by 0 bases and J by 5 bases, with 11 bases between them. The CDR3 sequence is 15 residues long. The CDR3 spells CASSEAPGLHQPQHF. The CDR3 coding sequence is TGTGCCAGCAGTGAAGCGCCGGGGCTACATCAGCCCCAGCATTTT.

This clonotype was recorded a few times. The chain joins TRBV18 to TRBJ1-1; perhaps TRBD1 as D (6 bases). CDR1 is KGHSH, CDR2 LQKENI, per germline. The CDR3 sequence is 14 residues long. Trimming pared 5 bases from V and 5 bases from J, leaving 15 bases between. DNA for the CDR3: TGTGCCAGCTCAGGCGGGGGGCGAAATACTGAAGCTTTCTTT. The encoded protein is CASSGGGRNTEAFF.